This passage covers 27 T cell receptor beta chains from one sample sequenced in a study of post-analysis software for immune sequencing data. The TCR beta cDNA libraries carried unique molecular identifiers. One entry per CDR3 protein, called by TCRdb with MiXCR from the PCR reads. This sample yields hundreds of thousands of distinct CDR3 sequences, of which 44% are seen a single time; approximately 1.7% belongs to the top ten. Study-level results: The study found TRBV5-6, TRBV5-1 and TRBV20-1 among a few TRBV segments more frequent in patients than controls.

These receptors are not linked to any known antigen. The sequencing sample was made of blood. The receptors stem from a girl under 18 with multiple sclerosis.

This clonotype was seen at least ten times. The rearrangement links TRBV6-6 to TRBJ2-3, with D unresolved. Deletions cut 10 bases from V and 5 bases from J, with 10 bases between. The V gene's germline CDR1 is MNHNY and CDR2 SVGAGI (reference sequence). This CDR3 is 11 amino acids long. CDR3: CAITRGDTQYF. DNA of the CDR3: TGTGCCATCACCCGTGGAGATACGCAGTATTTT.

This clonotype was picked up a small number of times. The CDR3, as DNA: TGTGCCAGCAGTTTACAGGGCAGTAAGAATGAGCAGTTCTTC. Protein: CASSLQGSKNEQFF. The rearrangement links TRBV12-3 or TRBV12-4 to TRBJ2-1; possible D gene TRBD1, 5 bases. The V end lost 2 bases, the J end lost 7 bases, and 12 bases lay between the germline ends. This CDR3 has 14 amino acids.

In DNA, the CDR3 is TGCGCCAGCAGCCTCCTGGGACAGTTCTCCTACGAGCAGTACTTC. Encoded protein: CASSLLGQFSYEQYF. The chain uses TRBV4-1 and TRBJ2-7; TRBD1 aligns across 7 bases. Unmatched junction bases numbered 6, after V lost 4 bases and J lost 0 bases. The CDR3 spans 15 residues. Looked up from germline, CDR1 is MGHRA and CDR2 is YSYEKL.

The chain employs TRBV7-9 and TRBJ1-2; D gene ambiguous. V shed 5 bases and J shed 7 bases, with 20 bases lying between them. The CDR3 contains 15 residues. Germline lookup yields CDR1 SEHNR and CDR2 FQNEAQ (reference sequence). The CDR3 DNA sequence: TGTGCCAGCAGCCCCTGGACCAACCAAGGGTCTGGCTACACCTTC. Amino acid sequence: CASSPWTNQGSGYTF.

CDR3 coding DNA: TGCGCCAGCAGACCCGGGACAAGACCCTACAATGAGCAGTTCTTC. Its translation: CASRPGTRPYNEQFF. The rearrangement uses TRBV4-1 and TRBJ2-1, with D possibly TRBD1 on 6 matching bases. The germline gives CDR1 MGHRA, CDR2 YSYEKL. CDR3 size: 15 residues. Trimming left V 6 bases short and J 2 bases short, with 14 bases between.

This clonotype came up a few times. The chain has TRBV5-1 and TRBJ1-2; TRBD1 aligns across 8 bases. This CDR3 spans 13 amino acids. V shed 4 bases, J shed 8 bases, and the junction held 7 bases outside the gene matches. Germline V lookup: CDR1 SGHRS, CDR2 YFSETQ. The CDR3 DNA reads TGCGCCAGCAGCCCACAGGGGGGAGAAGGCTACACCTTC. Amino acid sequence: CASSPQGGEGYTF.

Comments on this clonotype: An end of the junction does not agree with germline; a read error may underlie this. The chain employs TRBV20-1 and TRBJ2-1, with D tentatively TRBD1 (5 bases). Germline values: CDR1 DFQATT, CDR2 SNEGSKA (reference sequence). The CDR3 spans 13 residues. CDR3 nucleotide sequence: TGTAGTGCACTCTTAGGGGTTCTCAATGAGCAGTTCTTC. This encodes CSALLGVLNEQFF.

At least ten counts were recorded for this clonotype. The V call is TRBV6-4, the J call TRBJ2-3; the match to TRBD2 covers 12 bases. Germline values: CDR1 MRHNA, CDR2 SNTAGT. The CDR3 totals 15 residues. After removal of 4 bases from V and 1 base from J, the junction contained 0 bases not matched to a gene. The CDR3 spells CASSGTSGGTDTQYF. CDR3 DNA: TGTGCCAGCAGTGGGACTAGCGGGGGCACAGATACGCAGTATTTT.

This chain connects TRBV5-1 to TRBJ2-7, with 8 bases identical to TRBD2. Trimming took 4 bases from V and 7 from J; bases not matched to a gene: 7. Germline V gene sequence: CDR1 SGHRS, CDR2 YFSETQ. CDR3 length: 13 residues. This CDR3 reads CASSKAGVDEQYF. For the CDR3, the DNA is TGCGCCAGCAGCAAAGCGGGAGTAGATGAGCAGTACTTC.

A note on this clonotype: Its ends do not fully match the called genes, so a read error is possible. The genes are TRBV3-1 and TRBJ2-5; D possibly uses TRBD1 or TRBD2 (6 bases each). The CDR3 has 15 amino acids. In germline, CDR1 is LGHDT, CDR2 YNNKEL (reference sequence). CDR3 residues: CASGQGGLIQETQYF. The DNA for the CDR3 is TGTGCCAGCGGCCAAGGGGGACTCATCCAAGAGACCCAGTACTTC.

This chain connects TRBV7-2 to TRBJ2-7, with D possibly being TRBD2 (5 bases). The germline gives CDR1 SGHTA, CDR2 FQGNSA. The CDR3 consists of 15 residues. V lost 5 bases and J 3 bases, leaving 17 bases between the germline ends. The CDR3 sequence is CASSLDRGRNYEQYF. CDR3 bases: TGTGCCAGCAGCCTAGATAGAGGGCGGAACTACGAGCAGTACTTC.

The rearrangement links TRBV20-1 to TRBJ2-5; D possibly corresponds to TRBD2 (6 bases). Germline values: CDR1 DFQATT, CDR2 SNEGSKA (reference sequence). Trimming pared 3 bases from V and 1 base from J, leaving 12 bases between. This CDR3 has 14 residues. CDR3 sequence reads: CSARSGSAQETQYF. The CDR3 coding sequence is TGCAGTGCTAGGTCCGGGAGCGCCCAAGAGACCCAGTACTTC.

This clonotype was seen more than once but under ten times. CDR3 nucleotide sequence: TGTGCCAGCAGTTACGACGCCAACAGGGGGCGGCGAGAGACCCAGTACTTC. It yields the protein CASSYDANRGRRETQYF. V usage is TRBV6-5 and J usage is TRBJ2-5; 9 bases are a match to TRBD1. The germline CDR1 and CDR2 sequences are MNHEY and SVGAGI. This CDR3 has 17 amino acids. Trimming removed 2 bases from V and 4 bases from J; junction bases left unmatched: 11.

The V call is TRBV20-1, the J call TRBJ2-3; D unclear. V lost 6 bases and J lost 2, with 6 bases in between. The germline gives CDR1 DFQATT, CDR2 SNEGSKA (reference sequence). The CDR3 sequence is 11 residues long. CDR3 DNA sequence: TGCAGTGCGGCCTACACAGATACGCAGTATTTT. Translation: CSAAYTDTQYF.

This clonotype has just a few counts. The rearrangement links TRBV6-4 to TRBJ1-1, with a weak D call TRBD1 (6 bases). V lost 6 bases and J 2 bases, leaving 10 bases between the germline ends. The germline V gene has CDR1 MRHNA and CDR2 SNTAGT. This CDR3 has 13 amino acids. The CDR3 bases are TGTGCCAGCAGACGGACAGAAAACACTGAAGCTTTCTTT. This gives the protein CASRRTENTEAFF.

The rearrangement links TRBV20-1 to TRBJ2-3; D may be TRBD2 (5 bases). Germline-derived CDR1 and CDR2 are DFQATT and SNEGSKA (reference sequence). V was shortened by 1 base and J by 5 bases, with 7 bases between the two germline ends. The CDR3 loop spans 12 amino acids. The CDR3 DNA sequence: TGCAGTGCTAGAGTAGGAGGAGATACGCAGTATTTT. It yields the protein CSARVGGDTQYF.

J is TRBJ2-3 and V is TRBV5-4, with 7 bases matching TRBD2. From germline, CDR1 is SGHNT and CDR2 YYREEE (reference sequence). There are 15 residues in the CDR3. V dropped 5 bases and J dropped 4; count of bases not matched to a gene: 10. CDR3 region: CASRTSGVDSDTQYF. As DNA, the CDR3 is TGTGCCAGCAGGACGAGCGGGGTTGATTCAGATACGCAGTATTTT.

The chain carries TRBV12-3 or TRBV12-4 and TRBJ2-4, with 7 positions matching TRBD1. CDR3 length: 13 residues. Trimming removed 6 bases from V and 7 bases from J; junction bases left unmatched: 6. CDR3 coding DNA: TGTGCCAGCAGGCCTAGGGGGCTGAACATTCAGTACTTC. Its translation is CASRPRGLNIQYF.

This chain uses TRBV5-1 with TRBJ1-6; unclear D gene. The CDR3 consists of 13 residues. V was shortened by 0 bases and J by 7 bases, with 5 bases between the two germline ends. In germline, CDR1 is SGHRS, CDR2 YFSETQ. CDR3 amino acids: CASSLGANSPLHF. CDR3 DNA sequence: TGCGCCAGCAGCTTGGGTGCGAATTCACCCCTCCACTTT.

The chain couples TRBV5-1 to TRBJ2-1; tentatively, D is TRBD2 (6 bases). This CDR3 is 16 amino acids long. Germline lookup yields CDR1 SGHRS and CDR2 YFSETQ. The V and J ends lost 7 bases and 2 bases respectively, with 19 bases between them. As DNA, the CDR3 is TGCGCCAGCTGCGGGGCCAGCGGGTCCGCCTACAATGAGCAGTTCTTC. Amino acid sequence: CASCGASGSAYNEQFF.

This clonotype turned up a few times. The chain carries TRBV11-3 and TRBJ2-1; 9 nucleotides agree with TRBD1. Germline assignment: CDR1 SGHNT and CDR2 YENEEA. This CDR3 comprises 15 residues. Trimming took 0 bases from V and 11 from J; bases not matched to a gene: 8. The CDR3 protein is CASSLEGGQGRQQFF. CDR3 sequence (DNA): TGTGCCAGCAGCTTAGAGGGGGGACAGGGTCGTCAGCAGTTCTTC.

The sample holds a few counts of this clonotype. A much more abundant neighbour one base away suggests this may be a read error. The chain links TRBV11-1 to TRBJ2-1; 9 bases agree with TRBD2. The tail of the sequence fits TRBJ2-7 better, so the J call may be wrong. The CDR3 runs 15 residues. Germline CDR1 reads SGHAT; CDR2 reads FQDESV (reference sequence). The CDR3 DNA follows: TGTGCCAGCAGCTCCCTAGCGGGGTGGTACAATGAGCAGTACTTC. It translates to CASSSLAGWYNEQYF.

The chain couples TRBV6-5 to TRBJ2-1; D ambiguous. Looked up from germline, CDR1 is MNHEY and CDR2 is SVGAGI. The CDR3 totals 15 residues. The V and J ends lost 0 bases and 0 bases respectively, with 6 bases between them. The CDR3 sequence is CASSYSSSSYNEQFF. The CDR3 DNA is TGTGCCAGCAGTTACTCGTCTAGCTCCTACAATGAGCAGTTCTTC.

This clonotype was counted many times. The chain has TRBV6-4 and TRBJ2-1; a possible D gene is TRBD1 (6 bases). The CDR3 loop spans 15 amino acids. Trimming removed 2 bases from V and 1 base from J, with 9 bases in between. CDR1 and CDR2 from the germline V gene are MRHNA and SNTAGT. The CDR3 DNA is TGTGCCAGCAGTGACGGGGGCCGATCCTACAATGAGCAGTTCTTC. The encoded protein is CASSDGGRSYNEQFF.

This clonotype was detected a few times. This chain connects TRBV11-2 to TRBJ1-2; D not certain. The V gene lost 5 bases and the J gene lost 0 bases, with 13 bases spanning the gap. Per germline, CDR1 SGHAT and CDR2 FQNNGV. The CDR3 runs 15 residues. The DNA of the CDR3 is TGTGCCAGCAGCCCCGGAAGAGGGTCTAACTATGGCTACACCTTC. This gives the protein CASSPGRGSNYGYTF. The full variable domain, in which reference TRBV11-2 and TRBJ1-2 provide the parts outside the CDR3, is EAGVAQSPRYKIIEKRQSVAFWCNPISGHATLYWYQQILGQGPKLLIQFQNNGVVDDSQLPKDRFSAERLKGVDSTLKIQPAKLEDSAVYLCASSPGRGSNYGYTFGSGTRLTVV.

The chain couples TRBV12-3 or TRBV12-4 to TRBJ1-2; the D gene is possibly TRBD1 (5 bases). Trimming took 5 bases from V and 8 from J, leaving 15 bases between them. There are 13 residues in the CDR3. The DNA for the CDR3 is TGTGCCAGCAGTCTTGGGGCCCTGCAAGGCTACACCTTC. This codes for CASSLGALQGYTF.

In its sample, this clonotype was seen a few times. V gene TRBV7-3 combines with J gene TRBJ2-1, with a weak D call TRBD2 (6 bases). This CDR3 contains 13 residues. The V and J ends lost 3 bases and 6 bases respectively, with 9 bases between them. In germline, CDR1 is SGHTA, CDR2 FQGTGA. CDR3 DNA: TGTGCCAGCAGCTTCCGGGACTCCAATGAGCAGTTCTTC. It is translated as CASSFRDSNEQFF.